This is a list of T cell receptor beta chains from one sample in a study of blood T cell repertoires in COVID-19. Libraries were prepared by immunoSEQ multiplex PCR; TCRdb keeps only in-frame clonotypes and omits some of them. The repertoire holds over 90,000 clones, with more than 85% as singletons. The material sequenced was peripheral blood. These TCRs come from a man in his fifties or sixties with active or convalescent COVID-19. Each CDR3 is given with its conserved first and last residue. D genes are given only for firm matches. Clone size, where shown, is once, few, many, or a class for clones that have expanded.

cdr3_nt	cdr3_aa	j_call	d_call	v_call	clone_size
TGCAGTGCTAGTAATCCAGGGGTCGAACCCCTCCACTTT	CSASNPGVEPLHF	TRBJ1-6	-	TRBV20-1	-
TGTGCCAGCAGCTTGAGCGGGGGGGCACACAATGAGCAGTTCTTC	CASSLSGGAHNEQFF	TRBJ2-1	TRBD2	TRBV11-2	once
TGTGCCACCAGTGATTTGGCAGGGTATAGCAATCAGCCCCAGCATTTT	CATSDLAGYSNQPQHF	TRBJ1-5	-	TRBV24-1	-
TGCGCCAGCAGCTTGGCCGGGGGTAACACTGAAGCTTTCTTT	CASSLAGGNTEAFF	TRBJ1-1	-	TRBV5-1	few
TGTGCCAGCAGGGATACAGGGTTGGGCTACACCTTC	CASRDTGLGYTF	TRBJ1-2	-	TRBV28	-
TGTGCCAGCAGTTACTCGAAACAGGGAGGGTCACCCCTCCACTTT	CASSYSKQGGSPLHF	TRBJ1-6	-	TRBV6-5	-
TGTGCCAGCAGCTACAGGGGAAATAATTCACCCCTCCACTTT	CASSYRGNNSPLHF	TRBJ1-6	TRBD1	TRBV11-2	few
TGTGCCAGCAGCCCCGGGGGGGAGAACACCGGGGAGCTGTTTTTT	CASSPGGENTGELFF	TRBJ2-2	TRBD2	TRBV11-3	-
TGTGCCAGCAGTTATGTGTGGGCAACCTACAATGAGCAGTTCTTC	CASSYVWATYNEQFF	TRBJ2-1	-	TRBV6-2/TRBV6-3	-
TGCGCCAGCAGCCAACCGGGACAGTACTACGAGCAGTACTTC	CASSQPGQYYEQYF	TRBJ2-7	TRBD1	TRBV4-1	few
TGTGCCAGCAGCTTGGCCACCCACTCTGACAATGAGCAGTTCTTC	CASSLATHSDNEQFF	TRBJ2-1	-	TRBV5-4	-
TGTGCCAGCAGCTTGGGCAGGAACACTGAAGCTTTCTTT	CASSLGRNTEAFF	TRBJ1-1	-	TRBV2	-
TGTGCCAGCAGCCTGGACAGGGGGCGCAACAATGAGCAGTTCTTC	CASSLDRGRNNEQFF	TRBJ2-1	TRBD1	TRBV5-6	-
TGTGCCAGCAGCGCCTCAGGGAGGCTGAACACTGAAGCTTTCTTT	CASSASGRLNTEAFF	TRBJ1-1	-	TRBV9	once